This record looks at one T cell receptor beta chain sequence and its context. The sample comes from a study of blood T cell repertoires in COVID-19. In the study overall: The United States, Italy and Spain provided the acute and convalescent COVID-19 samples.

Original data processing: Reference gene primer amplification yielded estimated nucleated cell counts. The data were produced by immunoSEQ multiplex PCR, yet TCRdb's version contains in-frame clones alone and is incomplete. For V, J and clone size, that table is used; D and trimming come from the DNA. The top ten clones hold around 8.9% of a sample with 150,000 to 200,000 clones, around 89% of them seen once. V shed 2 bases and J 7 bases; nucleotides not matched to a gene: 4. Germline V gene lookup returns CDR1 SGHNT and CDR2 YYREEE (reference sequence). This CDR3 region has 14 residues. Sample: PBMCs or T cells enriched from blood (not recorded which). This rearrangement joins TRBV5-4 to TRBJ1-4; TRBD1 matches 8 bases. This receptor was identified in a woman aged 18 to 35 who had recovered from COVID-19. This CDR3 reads CASSFDRGGEKLFF. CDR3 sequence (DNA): TGTGCCAGCAGCTTCGACAGGGGTGGTGAAAAACTGTTTTTT. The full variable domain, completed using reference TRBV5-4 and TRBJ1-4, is ETGVTQSPTHLIKTRGQQVTLRCSSQSGHNTVSWYQQALGQGPQFIFQYYREEENGRGNFPPRFSGLQFPNYSSELNVNALELDDSALYLCASSFDRGGEKLFFGSGTQLSVL.